A single sample is the source of the 19 T cell receptor beta chains below, sequenced in a study of T cells in localized non-small cell lung cancer. Here immunoSEQ multiplex PCR was the method, and the copy in TCRdb shows in-frame clones only, minus some. Of approximately 5,200 clones in the sample, 45% were seen once. Material: lung tumor tissue, obtained before any cancer treatment. Receptor source: a man aged 40 to 69 with stage I lung adenocarcinoma.

This clone was seen just once. The V gene is TRBV19, the J gene TRBJ2-2; TRBD2 aligns across 8 bases. This CDR3 is built from 19 residues. With 2 bases clipped from V and 8 bases from J, the junction kept 19 bases outside the gene matches. Germline lookup yields CDR1 LNHDA and CDR2 SQIVND (reference sequence). CDR3 sequence (DNA): TGTGCCAGTAGTATAAAATTGGCTAGCGGGCGCCCTGGTAGGGGGGAGCTGTTTTTT. Translation gives CASSIKLASGRPGRGELFF.

Only a few counts were recorded for this clone. The genes are TRBV14 and TRBJ1-1; D is ambiguous. The CDR3 is 13 residues long. CDR1 and CDR2 from the germline V gene are SGHDN and FVKESK. V was cut by 4 bases and J by 10 bases, with 16 bases left in between. CDR3 DNA sequence: TGTGCCAGCAGCCCCTCCCCCAGGATAGGAGCTTTCTTT. It translates to CASSPSPRIGAFF. Supplemented by reference TRBV14 and TRBJ1-1, the full variable domain reads EAGVTQFPSHSVIEKGQTVTLRCDPISGHDNLYWYRRVMGKEIKFLLHFVKESKQDESGMPNNRFLAERTGGTYSTLKVQPAELEDSGVYFCASSPSPRIGAFFGQGTRLTVV.

The chain combines TRBV11-3 with TRBJ2-7; possible D gene TRBD1, 7 bases. Germline V gene sequence: CDR1 SGHNT, CDR2 YENEEA. The ends were cut back, 5 bases at V and 0 bases at J, with 20 bases in the middle. CDR3 length: 17 amino acids. CDR3 coding DNA: TGTGCCAGCAGCCAGGGGGACCCGGGACTTCACTCCTACGAGCAGTACTTC. As protein: CASSQGDPGLHSYEQYF.

The chain employs TRBV19 and TRBJ1-1; maybe TRBD1 (6 bases). This CDR3 has 16 residues. The ends were cut back, 8 bases at V and 0 bases at J, with 19 bases in the middle. Germline CDR1 reads LNHDA; CDR2 reads SQIVND (reference sequence). CDR3 amino acids: CASSPDRGHMNTEAFF. In nucleotides, the CDR3 is TGTGCCAGTTCCCCGGATCGGGGGCACATGAACACTGAAGCTTTCTTT.

The rearrangement uses TRBV6-8 and TRBJ1-2; D is ambiguous. Germline CDR1 is MNHGY and CDR2 is SAAAGT. The CDR3 runs to 15 residues. The ends were cut back, 10 bases at V and 2 bases at J, with 20 bases in the middle. The CDR3 loop is CATISVRRLNYGYTF. For the CDR3, the DNA is TGTGCCACCATTAGCGTAAGACGTTTAAACTATGGCTACACCTTC.

The gene calls are TRBV18 and TRBJ2-5, with D unresolved. V lost 3 bases and J 5 bases, leaving 13 bases between the germline ends. CDR1 is KGHSH and CDR2 is LQKENI in the germline V gene. The CDR3 extends over 14 amino acids. CDR3: CASSPGSRVETQYF. DNA of the CDR3: TGTGCCAGCTCACCGGGCTCAAGGGTGGAGACCCAGTACTTC. Together with reference TRBV18 and TRBJ2-5, the CDR3 gives the full variable domain: NAGVMQNPRHLVRRRGQEARLRCSPMKGHSHVYWYRQLPEEGLKFMVYLQKENIIDESGMPKERFSAEFPKEGPSILRIQQVVRGDSAAYFCASSPGSRVETQYFGPGTRLLVL.

J is TRBJ2-1 and V is TRBV9, with 10 bases matching TRBD2. V dropped 2 bases and J dropped 8; count of bases not matched to a gene: 4. Germline V gene data show CDR1 as SGDLS and CDR2 as YYNGEE. This CDR3 region has 14 residues. Here the CDR3 DNA reads TGTGCCAGCAGCGTTAGCGGGAGGCAGGATGAGCAGTTCTTC. This codes for CASSVSGRQDEQFF.

This clone is medium-sized. The rearrangement joins TRBV7-2 to TRBJ2-5; D not resolved. The germline V gene has CDR1 SGHTA and CDR2 FQGNSA. Between the trimmed V and J ends, which lost 2 bases and 0 bases, there was a span of 4 bases. The CDR3 loop spans 13 amino acids. The chain's CDR3 is CASSLRDQETQYF. CDR3 in DNA: TGTGCCAGCAGCTTAAGGGACCAAGAGACCCAGTACTTC.

The chain combines TRBV11-3 with TRBJ1-1, with 8 bases matching TRBD1. The CDR3 length is 15 residues. V shed 4 bases, J shed 4 bases, and the junction held 8 bases outside the gene matches. Per the germline V gene, CDR1 is SGHNT and CDR2 is YENEEA. This chain's CDR3 is CASSSQTGVTTEAFF. For the CDR3, the DNA is TGTGCCAGCAGCTCTCAGACAGGGGTGACCACTGAAGCTTTCTTT.

This chain's CDR3 is CASSSRLAGVYKTDTQYF. The CDR3 region has the DNA TGCGCCAGCAGCTCACGACTAGCGGGGGTGTATAAGACAGATACGCAGTATTTT. The chain uses TRBV5-1 and TRBJ2-3, with TRBD2 identical over 12 bases. The CDR3 runs 18 residues. Germline assignment: CDR1 SGHRS and CDR2 YFSETQ. V was pared by 3 bases and J by 3 bases, with 11 bases of the junction left unmatched.

V gene TRBV11-3 combines with J gene TRBJ1-6; D is undetermined. V was shortened by 3 bases and J by 0 bases, with 9 bases between the two germline ends. The CDR3 contains 16 residues. Germline V CDR1 and CDR2: SGHNT, YENEEA. CDR3 sequence reads: CASSLKESSYNSPLHF. In nucleotides, the CDR3 is TGTGCCAGCAGCTTGAAAGAAAGCTCCTATAATTCACCCCTCCACTTT.

A few counts support this clone. The chain combines TRBV19 with TRBJ1-3; TRBD1 matches 9 bases. V lost 3 bases and J lost 5; bases outside the gene matches: 5. The germline V gene encodes CDR1 LNHDA and CDR2 SQIVND (reference sequence). The CDR3 runs 15 residues. The CDR3 DNA follows: TGTGCCAGTAGTATGCCGACAGGGGGTAGAAACACCATATATTTT. The encoded protein is CASSMPTGGRNTIYF.

This clone is termed medium-sized. The rearrangement joins TRBV6-8 to TRBJ1-4, with 9 nucleotides matching TRBD1. This CDR3 has 15 residues. In germline, CDR1 is MNHGY, CDR2 SAAAGT. Trimming at V came to 2 bases and at J to 5 bases, leaving 3 bases not matched to a gene. The CDR3 protein is CASSYKGTGNEKLFF. The CDR3 DNA reads as TGTGCCAGCAGTTACAAAGGGACAGGGAATGAAAAACTGTTTTTT.

The chain employs TRBV19 and TRBJ2-2, with 7 bases fitting TRBD1. CDR1 LNHDA and CDR2 SQIVND come from the germline V gene (reference sequence). This CDR3 is built from 12 residues. V shed 7 bases, J shed 5 bases, and the junction held 1 base outside the gene matches. The DNA of the CDR3 is TGTGCCAGTACCAGGGGGACCGGGGAGCTGTTTTTT. It codes for CASTRGTGELFF.

This clone was counted between two and nine times. This chain links TRBV7-1 with TRBJ2-5, with 9 bases that match TRBD2. TRBV7-1 is designated an ORF whose function remains uncertain. The CDR3 totals 13 residues. After removal of 3 bases from V and 4 bases from J, the junction contained 0 bases not matched to a gene. In DNA, the CDR3 is TGTGCCAGCAGCTCTAGCGGGGGAGAGACCCAGTACTTC. It is translated as CASSSSGGETQYF.

The CDR3: CSVLSGYNYGYTF. The CDR3 DNA reads TGCAGCGTTCTCTCCGGGTATAACTATGGCTACACCTTC. The chain uses TRBV29-1 and TRBJ1-2, with D uncertain. CDR3 size: 13 residues. Between the trimmed V and J ends, which lost 5 bases and 1 base, there was a span of 11 bases. Germline assignment: CDR1 SQVTM and CDR2 ANQGSEA.

This chain connects TRBV25-1 to TRBJ2-7; 9 nucleotides agree with TRBD1. The junction had 7 bases not matched to a gene; V was cut back by 1 base and J by 3 bases. This CDR3 contains 16 residues. CDR1 MGHDK and CDR2 SYGVNS come from the germline V gene. CDR3 sequence: CASSELQGAKIYEQYF. The CDR3 DNA is TGTGCCAGCAGTGAATTACAGGGGGCGAAAATCTACGAGCAGTACTTC.

There are many counts of this clone. The chain links TRBV6-8 to TRBJ2-7; 9 nucleotides line up with TRBD1. In germline, CDR1 is MNHGY, CDR2 SAAAGT. This CDR3 has 14 residues. V gave up 5 bases and J gave up 6 bases; unmatched junction bases: 8. The CDR3 nucleotides read TGTGCCAGCAGTGATTCGGACAGGGGCGGCGAGCAGTACTTC. Translating gives CASSDSDRGGEQYF.

This clone appeared a few times. The CDR3 sequence is CASSDLSGQMNTEAFF. The CDR3 coding sequence is TGTGCCAGCAGCGATTTATCGGGACAGATGAACACTGAAGCTTTCTTT. The chain recombines TRBV9 with TRBJ1-1; 7 bases are shared with TRBD1. This CDR3 is built from 16 residues. Trimming at V came to 3 bases and at J to 0 bases, leaving 8 bases not matched to a gene. Germline CDR1 is SGDLS and CDR2 is YYNGEE.